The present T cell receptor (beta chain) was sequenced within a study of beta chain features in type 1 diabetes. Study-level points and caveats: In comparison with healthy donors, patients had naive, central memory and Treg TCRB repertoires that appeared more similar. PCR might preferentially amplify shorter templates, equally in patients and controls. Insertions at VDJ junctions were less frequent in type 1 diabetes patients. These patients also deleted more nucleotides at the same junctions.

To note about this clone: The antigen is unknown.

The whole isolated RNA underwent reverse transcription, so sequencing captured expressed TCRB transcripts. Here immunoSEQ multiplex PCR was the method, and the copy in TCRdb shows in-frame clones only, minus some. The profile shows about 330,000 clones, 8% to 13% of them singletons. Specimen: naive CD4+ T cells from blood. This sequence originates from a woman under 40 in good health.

CDR3 DNA: TGTGCCAGCAGTTTAGCGGCAACCTACGAGCAGTACTTC. This translates into CASSLAATYEQYF. This chain links TRBV28 with TRBJ2-7, with D hard to call. The germline V gene encodes CDR1 MDHEN and CDR2 SYDVKM. Trimming took 2 bases from V and 2 from J, leaving 7 bases between them. The CDR3 extends over 13 amino acids.